The entry below gives a single TCR beta chain sequence along with its context. The antigen is undetermined. The data stem from a study of T cell responses to AZD1222 COVID-19 vaccine. Study results and caveats: Just 6 or 7 people given AZD1222 tested seropositive at baseline. The peak T cell response came first, and repertoires were sampled only after it. Per reports, nearly half of all spike-specific TCRs target regions that are unmutated in variants. Along spike, vaccine-associated CD4 TCRs were found throughout, with dominance at 160-218 and 743-854.

Libraries were prepared by immunoSEQ multiplex PCR; TCRdb keeps only in-frame clonotypes and omits some of them. Here the sample spans about 180,000 clones, roughly 92% being singletons. Trimming cost V 1 base and J 2 bases; bases outside gene matches: 9. CDR1 SGHRS and CDR2 YFSETQ come from the germline V gene. This CDR3 comprises 16 residues. The sequence was collected from an adult in good health. The V call is TRBV5-1, the J call TRBJ2-7, with 7 bases that match TRBD1. This sample comprised peripheral blood, obtained on day 0 of AZD1222 vaccination. The CDR3 bases are TGCGCCAGCAGCTTGAACGTAGGGGGCGAAACCTACGAGCAGTACTTC. It encodes CASSLNVGGETYEQYF.